A single sample gave rise to the 10 T cell receptor beta chains below, sequenced in a study of T cells in localized non-small cell lung cancer. Profiling relied on immunoSEQ multiplex PCR, and the TCRdb table lists in-frame clones only, not all of them. The data hold approximately 2,500 clones, with more than 30% observed a single time. The specimen comprised lung tumor tissue, sampled before any cancer treatment. The receptors originated from an older female donor with stage II squamous cell lung carcinoma.

This clone turned up a few times. The V call is TRBV11-3, the J call TRBJ2-5; possibly TRBD2 for D (6 bases). V dropped 1 base and J dropped 3 bases, with 9 bases sitting between them. This CDR3 spans 14 amino acids. Per the germline V gene, CDR1 is SGHNT and CDR2 is YENEEA. Written as DNA, the CDR3 is TGTGCCAGCAGCTTAGGGGCGGGGAAAGAGACCCAGTACTTC. Translation gives CASSLGAGKETQYF. The full variable domain, with the rest looked up from reference TRBV11-3 and TRBJ2-5, is EAGVVQSPRYKIIEKKQPVAFWCNPISGHNTLYWYLQNLGQGPELLIRYENEEAVDDSQLPKDRFSAERLKGVDSTLKIQPAELGDSAVYLCASSLGAGKETQYFGPGTRLLVL.

By share, this clone ranks as medium-sized. The V gene is TRBV11-3, the J gene TRBJ1-3; unclear D gene. The germline CDR1 and CDR2 sequences are SGHNT and YENEEA. Trimming took 0 bases from V and 2 from J, leaving 8 bases between them. The CDR3 has 15 residues. CDR3 coding DNA: TGTGCCAGCAGCTTAGAGGGGTCTACTGGAAACACCATATATTTT. It encodes CASSLEGSTGNTIYF.

This chain connects TRBV19 to TRBJ1-1, with TRBD1 identical over 9 bases. The ends lost 7 bases at V and 2 bases at J; junction bases unmatched: 5. The CDR3 has 14 amino acids. The germline V gene has CDR1 LNHDA and CDR2 SQIVND (reference sequence). The CDR3 here is CASTQGQGNTEAFF. As DNA, the CDR3 is TGTGCCAGTACTCAGGGACAGGGAAACACTGAAGCTTTCTTT.

This clone has more than one count but fewer than ten. The V gene is TRBV7-6, the J gene TRBJ1-4; 9 bases line up with TRBD1. Germline loops: CDR1 SGHVS, CDR2 FNYEAQ. The CDR3 is made up of 15 amino acids. The trim removed 5 bases at V and 8 bases at J, leaving 9 bases unmatched. DNA of the CDR3: TGTGCCAGCAGCCTGCGTCCCGGGACAGGGGAAAAACTGTTTTTT. Protein sequence: CASSLRPGTGEKLFF. Using reference TRBV7-6 and TRBJ1-4 for the parts outside the CDR3, the full variable domain is GAGVSQSPRYKVTKRGQDVALRCDPISGHVSLYWYRQALGQGPEFLTYFNYEAQQDKSGLPNDRFSAERPEGSISTLTIQRTEQRDSAMYRCASSLRPGTGEKLFFGSGTQLSVL.

The chain has TRBV25-1 and TRBJ2-7; the D call may be TRBD1 or TRBD2 (8 bases each). Germline CDR1 and CDR2: MGHDK and SYGVNS. The CDR3 covers 16 residues. The V end lost 4 bases, the J end lost 0 bases, and 16 bases lay between the germline ends. CDR3 loop: CASSGLAGQASYEQYF. The CDR3, as DNA: TGTGCCAGCAGTGGATTAGCGGGACAGGCCTCCTACGAGCAGTACTTC.

The chain joins TRBV28 to TRBJ2-7, with D unclear. Trimming took off 4 bases at V and 1 base at J, with 17 bases between the two ends. Per the germline V gene, CDR1 is MDHEN and CDR2 is SYDVKM. This CDR3 is built from 16 residues. CDR3 sequence (DNA): TGTGCCAGCAGTTCCCTTAGGATGGATCTTTCCTACGAGCAGTACTTC. Its protein product is CASSSLRMDLSYEQYF.

The chain employs TRBV30 and TRBJ1-1; maybe TRBD1 (6 bases). The V end lost 2 bases, the J end lost 4 bases, and 17 bases lay between the germline ends. Germline V lookup: CDR1 GTSNPN, CDR2 SVGIG (reference sequence). CDR3 length equals 15 residues. DNA for the CDR3: TGTGCCTGGAGTAACCCAGGGGATGGCGGCACTGAAGCTTTCTTT. As protein: CAWSNPGDGGTEAFF.

This clone has just a few counts. This chain uses TRBV6-8 with TRBJ1-1; weak D call: TRBD1 (6 bases). Germline CDR1 and CDR2: MNHGY and SAAAGT. The CDR3 is 12 residues long. V shed 9 bases and J shed 4 bases, with 12 bases lying between them. CDR3 sequence: CASLDRSTEAFF. The CDR3 DNA is TGTGCCAGTCTGGACAGATCCACTGAAGCTTTCTTT.

The gene calls are TRBV18 and TRBJ2-2; D is tentatively TRBD1 or TRBD2 (5 bases each). CDR3 length: 16 residues. The V gene's germline CDR1 is KGHSH and CDR2 LQKENI. V lost 2 bases, J lost 3 bases, and 13 bases lay in between. CDR3 protein: CASSPGGQLYTGELFF. The CDR3 coding sequence is TGTGCCAGCTCACCAGGGGGTCAGCTATACACCGGGGAGCTGTTTTTT. Together with reference TRBV18 and TRBJ2-2, the CDR3 gives the full variable domain: NAGVMQNPRHLVRRRGQEARLRCSPMKGHSHVYWYRQLPEEGLKFMVYLQKENIIDESGMPKERFSAEFPKEGPSILRIQQVVRGDSAAYFCASSPGGQLYTGELFFGEGSRLTVL.

J is TRBJ2-1 and V is TRBV6-8; 11 bases line up with TRBD2. Losses at the gene ends were 7 bases for V and 4 bases for J; bases not matched to a gene: 6. CDR1 is MNHGY, CDR2 SAAAGT, per germline. The CDR3 covers 15 residues. The CDR3 DNA reads as TGTGCCAGCATTACTACTAGCGGGGGTTACAATGAGCAGTTCTTC. Translated, it gives CASITTSGGYNEQFF.